Shown below are 10 T cell receptor beta chains from a single sample sequenced in a study of T-cell reconstitution after alpha-beta-depleted transplantation in children. Library preparation (for TCRbeta) was performed with unique molecular identifiers. TCRdb redid the calling of the PCR reads with MiXCR, one entry per CDR3 protein. This table holds some 300,000 distinct CDR3 sequences, 10% to 13% found once. The sample in question was PBMCs from the stem cell graft donor, obtained from the stem cell graft. The receptors originated from a human donor who donated a stem cell graft to a child with acute lymphoblastic leukemia.

There are a few counts of this clonotype. The chain joins TRBV7-8 to TRBJ1-5; D is ambiguous. Germline CDR1 and CDR2: SGHVS and FQNEAQ. V lost 1 base to trimming and J lost 7 bases, with 8 bases between them. This CDR3 has 13 residues. CDR3 sequence: CASSLVRGQPQHF. The CDR3 DNA is TGTGCCAGCAGCTTAGTACGGGGACAGCCCCAGCATTTT.

In the case of this clonotype: A read error may produce the germline difference seen at one junction end. The chain couples TRBV7-7 to TRBJ2-3; unclear D gene. The CDR3 sequence is 13 residues long. Germline CDR1 reads SSHAT; CDR2 reads FNYEAQ (reference sequence). In DNA form, the CDR3 reads TGTGCTAGCAGCATTGGGGAAACAGATACGCAGTATTTT. This sequence encodes CASSIGETDTQYF.

The V and J genes are TRBV4-3 and TRBJ1-1; D uncertain. This CDR3 is built from 13 residues. Germline CDR1 LGHNA, CDR2 YSLEER. Trimming took 2 bases from V and 4 from J, leaving 8 bases between them. The CDR3 here is CASSQLGVTEAFF. In nucleotides, the CDR3 is TGCGCCAGCAGCCAACTCGGGGTCACTGAAGCTTTCTTT.

This clonotype has ten or more counts. The gene calls are TRBV9 and TRBJ2-7, with TRBD2 identical over 16 bases. The length of the CDR3 is 16 residues. The germline CDR1 and CDR2 sequences are SGDLS and YYNGEE. The J segment lost 4 bases and the V segment lost 3 bases, leaving 4 bases of the junction unmatched. CDR3 protein: CASSAGTSGRGYEQYF. The CDR3 region has the DNA TGTGCCAGCAGCGCCGGGACTAGCGGGAGGGGTTACGAGCAGTACTTC. The entire variable domain, with the rest obtained from reference TRBV9 and TRBJ2-7, is as follows: DSGVTQTPKHLITATGQRVTLRCSPRSGDLSVYWYQQSLDQGLQFLIQYYNGEERAKGNILERFSAQQFPDLHSELNLSSLELGDSALYFCASSAGTSGRGYEQYFGPGTRLTVT.

J is TRBJ2-1 and V is TRBV24-1; 7 bases align to TRBD1. The CDR3 has 16 amino acids. Germline assignment: CDR1 KGHDR and CDR2 SFDVKD. After removal of 9 bases from V and 0 bases from J, the junction contained 10 bases not matched to a gene. The CDR3: CATGKRDSSSYNEQFF. The CDR3 nucleotides read TGTGCCACCGGGAAAAGGGACAGTAGCTCCTACAATGAGCAGTTCTTC.

The table lists this clonotype with a few counts. This chain links TRBV27 with TRBJ1-5; 7 nucleotides agree with TRBD1. This CDR3 comprises 13 residues. CDR1 is MNHEY and CDR2 is SMNVEV in the germline V gene (reference sequence). J was trimmed by 7 bases and V by 3 bases; bases with no gene match: 3. CDR3: CASSFRGFQPQHF. The DNA for the CDR3 is TGTGCCAGCAGTTTCAGGGGGTTCCAGCCCCAGCATTTT.

The CDR3 is CASSFSTPPMEQYF. The CDR3 nucleotides read TGTGCCAGCAGCTTTAGTACCCCTCCGATGGAGCAGTACTTC. The genes are TRBV7-2 and TRBJ2-7; no clear D gene. CDR3 size: 14 residues. Germline V gives CDR1 SGHTA, CDR2 FQGNSA. V lost 3 bases to trimming and J lost 7 bases, with 16 bases between them.

Remarks on this clonotype: The CDR3 ends on some other residue instead of the conserved phenylalanine or tryptophan, so this is likely a read error. This sequence joins TRBV7-9 and TRBJ2-7; D is unresolved. The CDR3 runs 14 residues. Trimming removed 4 bases from V and 0 bases from J, with 10 bases in between. The germline gives CDR1 SEHNR, CDR2 FQNEAQ (reference sequence). CDR3 loop: CASSSRRSSYEQYL. As DNA, the CDR3 is TGTGCCAGCAGCTCGAGACGGAGCTCCTACGAGCAGTACTTG.

This clonotype was detected a few times. The chain employs TRBV11-1 and TRBJ2-1; 15 bases map to TRBD2. CDR3 length equals 15 residues. Germline lookup yields CDR1 SGHAT and CDR2 FQDESV (reference sequence). Trimming removed 5 bases from V and 8 bases from J; junction bases left unmatched: 4. CDR3: CASSLRTSGRDEQFF. DNA of the CDR3: TGTGCCAGCAGCCTCCGGACTAGCGGGAGGGATGAGCAGTTCTTC. Together with reference TRBV11-1 and TRBJ2-1, the CDR3 gives the full variable domain: EAEVAQSPRYKITEKSQAVAFWCDPISGHATLYWYRQILGQGPELLVQFQDESVVDDSQLPKDRFSAERLKGVDSTLKIQPAELGDSAMYLCASSLRTSGRDEQFFGPGTRLTVL.

CDR3 in amino acids: CAISEIAGGPDEQYF. DNA of the CDR3: TGTGCCATCAGTGAAATAGCGGGAGGGCCAGACGAGCAGTACTTC. The chain carries TRBV10-3 and TRBJ2-7, with TRBD2 identical over 11 bases. The junction had 6 bases not matched to a gene; V was cut back by 3 bases and J by 5 bases. Germline V CDR1 and CDR2: ENHRY, SYGVKD. The CDR3 totals 15 residues.